The 24 T cell receptor beta chains below all came from one sample that was sequenced in a study of monozygotic twins with inflammatory bowel disease (dated by TCRdb to 2018 to 2020). The library came from 5' RACE. Sequencing was performed on an Illumina HiSeq 2500. One entry per CDR3 protein sequence results from the TCRdb reprocessing of the reads, with DNA left out. The table held for this sample gives roughly 330,000 distinct CDR3 sequences. Of the sample, around 2% is held by the ten largest clones. Material for sequencing was blood. These receptors originate from a human donor with ulcerative colitis or Crohn's disease, or a healthy co-twin of an affected twin (not recorded which).

This chain uses TRBV20-1 with TRBJ2-1. Germline V gene data show CDR1 as DFQATT and CDR2 as SNEGSKA (reference sequence). The CDR3 has 13 residues. The CDR3 sequence is CSARGQLYNEQFF.

The genes are TRBV28 and TRBJ1-6. The V gene's germline CDR1 is MDHEN and CDR2 SYDVKM. CDR3 length: 13 residues. CDR3 sequence reads: CASTKEVNSPLHF.

The chain combines TRBV5-1 with TRBJ1-1; TCRdb lists TRBD1, though no DNA is available to test this call. This CDR3 comprises 15 residues. Germline V gives CDR1 SGHRS, CDR2 YFSETQ. CDR3 protein: CASSLSGTVNTEAFF.

CDR3 amino acids: CASSVGGVAEKLFF. The chain combines TRBV2 with TRBJ1-4; TCRdb's D call of TRBD1 is untestable without DNA. Looked up from germline, CDR1 is SNHLY and CDR2 is FYNNEI. This CDR3 is 14 amino acids long.

This chain links TRBV28 with TRBJ2-1. This CDR3 has 15 residues. Germline V gene lookup returns CDR1 MDHEN and CDR2 SYDVKM. Here the CDR3 reads CASSTLDSYYNEQFF.

The rearrangement uses TRBV5-6 and TRBJ2-3; TCRdb's D gene call, TRBD2, goes unchecked for lack of DNA. CDR3 length: 13 residues. The germline V gene encodes CDR1 SGHDT and CDR2 YYEEEE. The CDR3 sequence is CASSLGGVDTQYF.

The chain carries TRBV6-2 or TRBV6-3 and TRBJ2-1; TCRdb selects TRBD1, and the lack of DNA leaves this call unchecked. The CDR3 covers 16 residues. Germline lookup yields CDR1 MNHEY and CDR2 SVGEGT. This CDR3 is CASSSRMDSYYNEQFF.

The CDR3 loop reads CASSLDAGPNTGELFF. The V call is TRBV5-1, the J call TRBJ2-2; the TCRdb D gene call, TRBD2, has no DNA to confirm it. The CDR3 has 16 amino acids. Germline V lookup: CDR1 SGHRS, CDR2 YFSETQ.

The chain is built from TRBV12-3 or TRBV12-4 and TRBJ1-1; TCRdb indicates TRBD1, and absent DNA this call remains unverified. This CDR3 spans 14 amino acids. The CDR3 spells CASTPGQDYTEAFF.

This sequence joins TRBV5-4 and TRBJ2-2. CDR3 size: 15 residues. Germline values: CDR1 SGHNT, CDR2 YYREEE (reference sequence). CDR3 amino acids: CASSLKTTNTGELFF.

The V call is TRBV27, the J call TRBJ2-3; TCRdb names TRBD1, which stays unverified in the absence of DNA. This CDR3 is built from 15 residues. The V gene's germline CDR1 is MNHEY and CDR2 SMNVEV (reference sequence). CDR3 region: CATARGGARTDTQYF.

The chain links TRBV6-2 or TRBV6-3 to TRBJ2-7; TCRdb picks TRBD1, but there is no DNA to check that call. CDR3 length: 14 residues. CDR1 and CDR2 from the germline V gene are MNHEY and SVGEGT. Here the CDR3 reads CASKEPGTKGEQYF.

The chain uses TRBV28 and TRBJ1-5; TCRdb reports TRBD1, a call that lacks DNA to check it against. Germline V gene lookup returns CDR1 MDHEN and CDR2 SYDVKM. The CDR3 is made up of 14 amino acids. CDR3 loop: CASNTPQGNQPQHF.

The chain uses TRBV25-1 and TRBJ2-1; TCRdb returns TRBD1, unconfirmable since there is no DNA. The CDR3 contains 13 residues. Germline loops: CDR1 MGHDK, CDR2 SYGVNS. The CDR3 loop reads CASNPGRTGEQFF.

J is TRBJ1-1 and V is TRBV27; the D call of TRBD1 rests on TCRdb alone, since no DNA is present to check it. Germline V gene data show CDR1 as MNHEY and CDR2 as SMNVEV (reference sequence). The CDR3 loop spans 13 amino acids. CDR3 loop: CASSYTPGAEAFF.

The J gene is TRBJ2-2, the V gene TRBV28; TCRdb's D gene call, TRBD1, goes unchecked for lack of DNA. Germline V gene data show CDR1 as MDHEN and CDR2 as SYDVKM. This CDR3 comprises 17 residues. The chain's CDR3 is CASVRDRETELAGELFF.

This sequence joins TRBV10-2 and TRBJ2-7; no DNA is available, so the TRBD1 call from TCRdb remains unchecked. The CDR3 has 15 amino acids. The V gene's germline CDR1 is WSHSY and CDR2 SAAADI. The CDR3 region is CASTPLRTGLFEQYF.

V gene TRBV20-1 combines with J gene TRBJ2-7. CDR1 is DFQATT and CDR2 is SNEGSKA in the germline V gene (reference sequence). The CDR3 is made up of 14 amino acids. CDR3 loop: CSARGQADSYEQYF.

The J gene is TRBJ2-7, the V gene TRBV29-1. This CDR3 has 14 amino acids. Germline loops: CDR1 SQVTM, CDR2 ANQGSEA. CDR3 region: CSVEEKPGFGEQYF.

This chain connects TRBV10-3 to TRBJ1-2; absent DNA, TCRdb's TRBD1 call cannot be checked. The CDR3 consists of 14 residues. Germline V gene data show CDR1 as ENHRY and CDR2 as SYGVKD. This CDR3 reads CAIAPGTSDYGYTF.

The chain is built from TRBV27 and TRBJ1-3; no DNA is available, so the TRBD1 call from TCRdb remains unchecked. CDR1 and CDR2 from the germline V gene are MNHEY and SMNVEV (reference sequence). The CDR3 runs to 14 residues. The CDR3: CASRETGAMDTIYF.

The genes are TRBV24-1 and TRBJ2-5; the D call from TCRdb, TRBD2, cannot be confirmed without DNA. This CDR3 is 16 amino acids long. Germline values: CDR1 KGHDR, CDR2 SFDVKD. The CDR3 sequence: CATSEGLAGGEETQYF.

V gene TRBV10-3 combines with J gene TRBJ2-5; checking the TCRdb D call of TRBD1 is not possible without DNA. This CDR3 region has 15 residues. Germline-derived CDR1 and CDR2 are ENHRY and SYGVKD. This CDR3 reads CAISRTGREFETQYF.

J is TRBJ2-5 and V is TRBV9; TCRdb returns TRBD2, unconfirmable since there is no DNA. In germline, CDR1 is SGDLS, CDR2 YYNGEE. This CDR3 spans 15 amino acids. The CDR3 protein is CASSVGVSQFETQYF.